This T cell receptor (beta chain) came from a study of graft-versus-host responses after intestinal transplantation. Study-wide context: Tacrolimus and steroids were given for about 3 years to all recipients after anti-thymocyte globulin induction. Study findings and constraints: GvH clones turned up in recipient marrow; some had shown up first in ileum or blood. Clonal ratios of graft-versus-host to host-versus-graft in allografts were high for patients exhibiting graft-donor T cell macrochimerism. Among circulating GvH clones, peak levels were associated with early post-transplant declines in HvG clones.

Germline V gives CDR1 MGHRA, CDR2 YSYEKL. Deletions cut 1 base from V and 0 bases from J, with 10 bases between. The CDR3 totals 15 residues. On this clone itself: Its antigen remains unidentified.

Some clones are missing from TCRdb's copy, which holds only in-frame ones; the method was immunoSEQ multiplex PCR. The data contain 75,000 to 100,000 clones, around 90% of them seen just once; the ten biggest clones take up 15% to 20%. The specimen comprised PBMCs, sampled around 450 days after intestinal transplant. The chain employs TRBV4-1 and TRBJ2-7; D is possibly TRBD1 or TRBD2 (5 bases each). This TCR was sampled from a human patient who received an intestinal transplant, so some T cells may come from the graft donor. The CDR3 here is CASSQAAGSSYEQYF. CDR3 in DNA: TGCGCCAGCAGCCAAGCTGCAGGGAGCTCCTACGAGCAGTACTTC.